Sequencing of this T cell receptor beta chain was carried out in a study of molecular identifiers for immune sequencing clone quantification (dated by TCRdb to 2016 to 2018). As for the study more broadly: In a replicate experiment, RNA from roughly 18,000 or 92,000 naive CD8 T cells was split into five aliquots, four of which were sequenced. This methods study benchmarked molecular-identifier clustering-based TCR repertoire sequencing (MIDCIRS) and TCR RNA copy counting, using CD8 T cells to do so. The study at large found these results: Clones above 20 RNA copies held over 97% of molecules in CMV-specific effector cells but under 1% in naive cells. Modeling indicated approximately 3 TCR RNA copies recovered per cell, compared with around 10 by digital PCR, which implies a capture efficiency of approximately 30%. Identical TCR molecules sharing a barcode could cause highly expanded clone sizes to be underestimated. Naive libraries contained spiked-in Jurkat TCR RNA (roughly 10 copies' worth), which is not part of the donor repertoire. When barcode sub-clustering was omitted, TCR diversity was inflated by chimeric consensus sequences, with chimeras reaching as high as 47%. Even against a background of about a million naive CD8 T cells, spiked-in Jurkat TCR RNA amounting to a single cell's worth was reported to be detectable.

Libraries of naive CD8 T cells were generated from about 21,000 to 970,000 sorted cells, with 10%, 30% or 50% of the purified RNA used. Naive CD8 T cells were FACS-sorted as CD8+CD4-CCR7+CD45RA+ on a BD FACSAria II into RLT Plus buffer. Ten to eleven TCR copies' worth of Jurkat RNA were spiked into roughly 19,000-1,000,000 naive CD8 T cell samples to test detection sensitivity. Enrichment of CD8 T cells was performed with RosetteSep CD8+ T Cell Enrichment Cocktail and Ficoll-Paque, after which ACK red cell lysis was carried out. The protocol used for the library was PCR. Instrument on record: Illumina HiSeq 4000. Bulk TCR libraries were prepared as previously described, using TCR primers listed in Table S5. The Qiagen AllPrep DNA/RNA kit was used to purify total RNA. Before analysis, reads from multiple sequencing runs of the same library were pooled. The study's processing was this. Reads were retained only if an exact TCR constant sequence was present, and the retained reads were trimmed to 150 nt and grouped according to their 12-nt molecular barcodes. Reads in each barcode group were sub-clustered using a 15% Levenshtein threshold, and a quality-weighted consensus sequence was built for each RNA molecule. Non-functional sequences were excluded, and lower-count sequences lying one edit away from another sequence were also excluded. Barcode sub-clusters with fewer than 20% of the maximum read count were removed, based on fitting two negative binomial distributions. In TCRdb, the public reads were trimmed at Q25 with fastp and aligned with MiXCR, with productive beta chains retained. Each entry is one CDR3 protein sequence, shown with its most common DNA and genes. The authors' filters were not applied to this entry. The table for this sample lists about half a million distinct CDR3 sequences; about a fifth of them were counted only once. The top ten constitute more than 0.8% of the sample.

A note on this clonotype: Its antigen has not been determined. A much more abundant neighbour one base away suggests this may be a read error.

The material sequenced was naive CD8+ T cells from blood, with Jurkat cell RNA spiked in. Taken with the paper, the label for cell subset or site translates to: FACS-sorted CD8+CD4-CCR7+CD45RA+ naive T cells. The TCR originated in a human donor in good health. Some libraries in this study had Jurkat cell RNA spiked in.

The CDR3 is CASGLSVGDGSPLHF. The DNA is as follows: TGTGCCAGCGGCTTAAGTGTAGGGGATGGTTCACCCCTCCACTTT. This receptor chain uses TRBV7-8 and TRBJ1-6, and TRBD1 may be the D gene, going by 5 matching bases. In the germline V gene, CDR1 corresponds to SGHVS and CDR2 to FQNEAQ. The CDR3 goes from the cysteine to the phenylalanine over 15 residues. Here the CDR3 DNA is all that survives: 45 bases in frame from base 1.